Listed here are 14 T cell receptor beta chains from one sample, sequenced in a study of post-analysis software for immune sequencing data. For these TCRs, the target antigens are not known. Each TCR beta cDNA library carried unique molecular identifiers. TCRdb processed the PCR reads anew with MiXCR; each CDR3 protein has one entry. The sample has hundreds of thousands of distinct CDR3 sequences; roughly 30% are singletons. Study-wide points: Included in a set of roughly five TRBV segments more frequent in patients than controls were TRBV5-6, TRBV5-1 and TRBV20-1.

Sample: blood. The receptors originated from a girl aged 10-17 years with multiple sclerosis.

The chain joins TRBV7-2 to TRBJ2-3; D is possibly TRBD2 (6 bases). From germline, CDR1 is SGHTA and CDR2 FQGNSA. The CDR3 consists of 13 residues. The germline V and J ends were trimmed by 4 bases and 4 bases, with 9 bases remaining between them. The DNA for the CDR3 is TGTGCCAGCAGCTCATGGGGGGCAGATACGCAGTATTTT. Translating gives CASSSWGADTQYF.

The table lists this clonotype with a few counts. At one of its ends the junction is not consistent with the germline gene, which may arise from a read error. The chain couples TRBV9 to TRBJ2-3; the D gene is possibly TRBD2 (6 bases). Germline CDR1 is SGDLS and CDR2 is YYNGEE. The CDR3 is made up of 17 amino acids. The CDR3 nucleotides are TGTGCCAGCAGCGTACCGAGACCGGGACTCAACACACATACGCAGTATTTT. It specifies CASSVPRPGLNTHTQYF.

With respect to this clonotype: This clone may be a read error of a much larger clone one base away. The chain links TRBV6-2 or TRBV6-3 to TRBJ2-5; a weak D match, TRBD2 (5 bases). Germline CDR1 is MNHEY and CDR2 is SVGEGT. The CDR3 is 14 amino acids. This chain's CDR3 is CASRYSRGQETQYF. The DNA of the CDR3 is TGTGCCAGCAGGTACTCGAGAGGGCAAGAGACCCAGTACTTC.

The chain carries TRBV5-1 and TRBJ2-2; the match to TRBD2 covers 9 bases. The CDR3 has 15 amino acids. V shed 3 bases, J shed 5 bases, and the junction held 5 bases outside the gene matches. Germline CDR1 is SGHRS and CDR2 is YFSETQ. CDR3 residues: CASSSGTSPTGELFF. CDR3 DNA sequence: TGCGCCAGCAGCTCCGGGACTAGCCCTACCGGGGAGCTGTTTTTT.

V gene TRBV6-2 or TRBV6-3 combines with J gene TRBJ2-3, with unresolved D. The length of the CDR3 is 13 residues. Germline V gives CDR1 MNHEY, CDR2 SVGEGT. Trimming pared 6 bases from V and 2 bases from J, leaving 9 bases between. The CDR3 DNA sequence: TGTGCCAGCAGCGCATCCCCCACAGATACGCAGTATTTT. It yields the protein CASSASPTDTQYF.

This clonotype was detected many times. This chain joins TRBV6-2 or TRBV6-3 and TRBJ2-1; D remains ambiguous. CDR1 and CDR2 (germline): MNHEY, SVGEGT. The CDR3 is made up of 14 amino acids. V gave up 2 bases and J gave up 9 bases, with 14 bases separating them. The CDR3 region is CASSYVVAWGEQFF. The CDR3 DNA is TGTGCCAGCAGTTACGTCGTCGCCTGGGGTGAGCAGTTCTTC.

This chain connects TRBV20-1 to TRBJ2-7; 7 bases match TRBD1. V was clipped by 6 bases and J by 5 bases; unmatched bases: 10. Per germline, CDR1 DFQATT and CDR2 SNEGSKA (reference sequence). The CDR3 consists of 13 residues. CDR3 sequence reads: CSAQRQGLHEQYF. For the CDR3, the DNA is TGCAGTGCCCAAAGACAGGGATTGCACGAGCAGTACTTC.

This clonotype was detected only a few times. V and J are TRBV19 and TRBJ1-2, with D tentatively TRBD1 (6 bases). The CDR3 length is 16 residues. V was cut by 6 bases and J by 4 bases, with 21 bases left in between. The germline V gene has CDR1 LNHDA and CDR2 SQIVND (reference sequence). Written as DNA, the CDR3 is TGTGCCAGTAGCGCCGGAAATGGCAGGGGAACCTATGGCTACACCTTC. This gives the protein CASSAGNGRGTYGYTF.

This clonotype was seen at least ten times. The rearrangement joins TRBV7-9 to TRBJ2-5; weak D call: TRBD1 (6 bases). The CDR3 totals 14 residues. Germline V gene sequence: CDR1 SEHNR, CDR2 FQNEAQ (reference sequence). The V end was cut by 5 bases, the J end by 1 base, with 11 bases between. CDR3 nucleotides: TGTGCCAGCAGCCTACAGGGTTTCCAAGAGACCCAGTACTTC. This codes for CASSLQGFQETQYF.

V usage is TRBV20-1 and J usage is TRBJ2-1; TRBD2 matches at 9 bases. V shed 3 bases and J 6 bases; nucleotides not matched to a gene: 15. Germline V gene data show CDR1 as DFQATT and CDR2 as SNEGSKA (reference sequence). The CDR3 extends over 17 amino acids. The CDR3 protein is CSARNPMGGRGINEQFF. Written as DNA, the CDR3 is TGCAGTGCTAGGAACCCAATGGGCGGGAGGGGGATCAATGAGCAGTTCTTC.

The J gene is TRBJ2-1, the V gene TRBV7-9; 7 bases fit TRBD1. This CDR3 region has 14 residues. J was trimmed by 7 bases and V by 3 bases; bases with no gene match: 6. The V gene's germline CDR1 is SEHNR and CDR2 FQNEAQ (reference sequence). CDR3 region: CASSFGGQRNEQFF. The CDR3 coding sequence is TGTGCCAGCAGCTTTGGGGGACAGCGGAATGAGCAGTTCTTC.

The CDR3 reads CSVVNPGQGSFEQYF. CDR3 in DNA: TGCAGCGTTGTGAACCCGGGACAGGGGAGTTTCGAGCAGTACTTC. The rearrangement joins TRBV29-1 to TRBJ2-4; 10 positions match TRBD1. The J call may be wrong; the DNA end is better matched by TRBJ2-7. CDR3 length equals 15 residues. The germline CDR1 and CDR2 sequences are SQVTM and ANQGSEA.

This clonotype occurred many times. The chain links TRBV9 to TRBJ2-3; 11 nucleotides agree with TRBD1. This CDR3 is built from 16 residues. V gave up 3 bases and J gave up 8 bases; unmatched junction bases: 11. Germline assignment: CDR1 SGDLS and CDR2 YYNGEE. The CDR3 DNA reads TGTGCCAGCAGCGGCTCCGGGACAGGGGGTTCGGGTACGCAGTATTTT. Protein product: CASSGSGTGGSGTQYF. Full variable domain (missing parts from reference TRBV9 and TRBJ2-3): DSGVTQTPKHLITATGQRVTLRCSPRSGDLSVYWYQQSLDQGLQFLIQYYNGEERAKGNILERFSAQQFPDLHSELNLSSLELGDSALYFCASSGSGTGGSGTQYFGPGTRLTVL.

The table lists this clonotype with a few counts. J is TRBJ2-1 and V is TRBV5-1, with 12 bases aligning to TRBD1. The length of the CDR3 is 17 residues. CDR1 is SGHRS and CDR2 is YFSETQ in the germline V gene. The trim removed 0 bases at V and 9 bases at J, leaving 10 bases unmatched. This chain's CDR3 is CASSLVWSGTGGTEQFF. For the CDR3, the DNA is TGCGCCAGCAGCTTGGTTTGGTCCGGGACAGGGGGCACTGAGCAGTTCTTC.